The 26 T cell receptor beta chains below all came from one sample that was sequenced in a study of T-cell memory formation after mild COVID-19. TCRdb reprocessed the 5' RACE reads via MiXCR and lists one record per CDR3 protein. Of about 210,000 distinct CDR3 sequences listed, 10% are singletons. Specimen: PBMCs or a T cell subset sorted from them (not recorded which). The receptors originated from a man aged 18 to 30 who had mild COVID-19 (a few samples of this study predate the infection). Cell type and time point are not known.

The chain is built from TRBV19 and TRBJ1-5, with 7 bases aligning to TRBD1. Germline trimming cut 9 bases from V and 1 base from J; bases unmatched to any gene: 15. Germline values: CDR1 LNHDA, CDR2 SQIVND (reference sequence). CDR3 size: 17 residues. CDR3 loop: CASLQPYRGKSNQPQHF. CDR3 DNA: TGTGCCAGCCTCCAACCCTACAGGGGTAAGAGCAATCAGCCCCAGCATTTT.

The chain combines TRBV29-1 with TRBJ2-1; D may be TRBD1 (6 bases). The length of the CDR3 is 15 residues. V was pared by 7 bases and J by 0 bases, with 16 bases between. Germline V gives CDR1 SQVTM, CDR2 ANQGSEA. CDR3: CSAGQSGVSYNEQFF. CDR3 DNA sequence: TGCAGCGCCGGGCAGTCAGGGGTCTCCTACAATGAGCAGTTCTTC.

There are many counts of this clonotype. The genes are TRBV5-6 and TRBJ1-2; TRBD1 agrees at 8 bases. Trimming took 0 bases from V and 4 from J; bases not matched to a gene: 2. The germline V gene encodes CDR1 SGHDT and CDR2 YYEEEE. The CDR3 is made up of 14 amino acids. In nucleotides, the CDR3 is TGTGCCAGCAGCTTGGCAGGGGGCGGCTATGGCTACACCTTC. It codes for CASSLAGGGYGYTF. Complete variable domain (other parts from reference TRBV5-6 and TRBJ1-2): DAGVTQSPTHLIKTRGQQVTLRCSPKSGHDTVSWYQQALGQGPQFIFQYYEEEERQRGNFPDRFSGHQFPNYSSELNVNALLLGDSALYLCASSLAGGGYGYTFGSGTRLTVV.

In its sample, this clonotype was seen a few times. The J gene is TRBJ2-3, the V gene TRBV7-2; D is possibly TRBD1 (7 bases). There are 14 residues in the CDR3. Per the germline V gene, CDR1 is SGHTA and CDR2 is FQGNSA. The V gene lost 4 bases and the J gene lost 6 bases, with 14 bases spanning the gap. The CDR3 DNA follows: TGTGCCAGCAGCTGGAGGCCAGGGGGGGATACGCAGTATTTT. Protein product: CASSWRPGGDTQYF. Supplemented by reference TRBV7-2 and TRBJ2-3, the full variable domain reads GAGVSQSPSNKVTEKGKDVELRCDPISGHTALYWYRQSLGQGLEFLIYFQGNSAPDKSGLPSDRFSAERTGGSVSTLTIQRTQQEDSAVYLCASSWRPGGDTQYFGPGTRLTVL.

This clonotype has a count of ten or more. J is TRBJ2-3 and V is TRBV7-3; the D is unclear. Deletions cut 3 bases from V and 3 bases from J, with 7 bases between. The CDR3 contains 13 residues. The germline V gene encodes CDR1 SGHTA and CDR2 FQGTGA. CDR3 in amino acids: CASSLGATDTQYF. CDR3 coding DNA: TGTGCCAGCAGCTTGGGTGCTACAGATACGCAGTATTTT.

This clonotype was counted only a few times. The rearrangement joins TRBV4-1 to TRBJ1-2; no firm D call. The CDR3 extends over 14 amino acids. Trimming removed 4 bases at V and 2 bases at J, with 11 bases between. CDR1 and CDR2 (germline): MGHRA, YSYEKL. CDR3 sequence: CASSRDPGNYGYTF. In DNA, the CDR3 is TGCGCCAGCAGCCGAGATCCGGGCAACTATGGCTACACCTTC.

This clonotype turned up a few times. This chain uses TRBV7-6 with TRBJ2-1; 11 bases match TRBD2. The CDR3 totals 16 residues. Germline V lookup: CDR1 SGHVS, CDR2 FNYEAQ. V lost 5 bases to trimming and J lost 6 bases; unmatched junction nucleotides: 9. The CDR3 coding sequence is TGTGCCAGCAGCGGACGGTATAGCGGGGGGGCCAATGAGCAGTTCTTC. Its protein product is CASSGRYSGGANEQFF.

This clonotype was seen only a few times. CDR3 nucleotide sequence: TGCAGTGCTAGTCCCCCCGGAGGGGGTGAAAAACTGTTTTTT. Protein product: CSASPPGGGEKLFF. The rearrangement links TRBV20-1 to TRBJ1-4; possible D gene TRBD1, 6 bases. CDR3 length: 14 residues. Deletions cut 3 bases from V and 7 bases from J, with 15 bases between. Germline V lookup: CDR1 DFQATT, CDR2 SNEGSKA (reference sequence).

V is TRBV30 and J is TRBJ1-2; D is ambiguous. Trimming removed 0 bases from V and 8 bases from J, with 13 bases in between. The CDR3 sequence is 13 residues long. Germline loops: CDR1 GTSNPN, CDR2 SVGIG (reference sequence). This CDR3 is CAWSVKPVGGYTF. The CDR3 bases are TGTGCCTGGAGTGTTAAGCCCGTGGGGGGCTACACCTTC.

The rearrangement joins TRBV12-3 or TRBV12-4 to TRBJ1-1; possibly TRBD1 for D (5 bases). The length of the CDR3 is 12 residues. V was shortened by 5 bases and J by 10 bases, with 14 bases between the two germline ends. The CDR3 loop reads CASSPPGISAFF. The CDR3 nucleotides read TGTGCCAGCAGTCCCCCAGGGATCTCAGCTTTCTTT.

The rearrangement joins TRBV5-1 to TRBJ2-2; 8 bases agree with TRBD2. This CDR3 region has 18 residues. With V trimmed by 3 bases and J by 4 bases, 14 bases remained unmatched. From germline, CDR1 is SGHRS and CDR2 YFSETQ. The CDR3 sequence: CASSSTWLTGGLTGELFF. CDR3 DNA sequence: TGCGCCAGCAGCTCGACCTGGCTCACGGGGGGGCTCACCGGGGAGCTGTTTTTT.

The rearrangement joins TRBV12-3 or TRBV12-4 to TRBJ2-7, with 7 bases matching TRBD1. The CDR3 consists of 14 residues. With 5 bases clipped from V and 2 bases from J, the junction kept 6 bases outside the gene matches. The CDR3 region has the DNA TGTGCCAGCAGTAGACTAAGGGGGCCCTACGAGCAGTACTTC. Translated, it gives CASSRLRGPYEQYF.

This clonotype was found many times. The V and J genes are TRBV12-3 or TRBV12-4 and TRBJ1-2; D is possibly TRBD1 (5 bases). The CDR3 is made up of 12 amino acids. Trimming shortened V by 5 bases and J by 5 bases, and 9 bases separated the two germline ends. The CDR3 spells CASSPRDYGYTF. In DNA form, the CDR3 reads TGTGCCAGCAGTCCCAGGGATTATGGCTACACCTTC.

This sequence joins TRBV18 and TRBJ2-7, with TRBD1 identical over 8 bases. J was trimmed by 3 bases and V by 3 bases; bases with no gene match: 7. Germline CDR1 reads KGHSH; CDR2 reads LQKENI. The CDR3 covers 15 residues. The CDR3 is CASSPRQGTDYEQYF. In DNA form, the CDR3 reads TGTGCCAGCTCACCTCGACAGGGGACAGACTACGAGCAGTACTTC. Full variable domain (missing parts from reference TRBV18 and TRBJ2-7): NAGVMQNPRHLVRRRGQEARLRCSPMKGHSHVYWYRQLPEEGLKFMVYLQKENIIDESGMPKERFSAEFPKEGPSILRIQQVVRGDSAAYFCASSPRQGTDYEQYFGPGTRLTVT.

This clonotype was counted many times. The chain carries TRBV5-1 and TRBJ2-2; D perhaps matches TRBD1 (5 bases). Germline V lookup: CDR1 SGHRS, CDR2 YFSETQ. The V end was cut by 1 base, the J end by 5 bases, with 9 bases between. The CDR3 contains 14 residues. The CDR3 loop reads CASSLWGRTGELFF. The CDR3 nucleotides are TGCGCCAGCAGCTTGTGGGGCCGGACCGGGGAGCTGTTTTTT.

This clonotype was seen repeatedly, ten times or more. The CDR3 spells CASSLEGKDSPLHF. Here the CDR3 DNA reads TGCGCCAGCAGCTTGGAGGGGAAGGATTCACCCCTCCACTTT. The rearrangement joins TRBV5-1 to TRBJ1-6; possibly TRBD1 for D (5 bases). The CDR3 covers 14 residues. The V gene lost 0 bases and the J gene lost 8 bases, with 9 bases spanning the gap. Germline assignment: CDR1 SGHRS and CDR2 YFSETQ.

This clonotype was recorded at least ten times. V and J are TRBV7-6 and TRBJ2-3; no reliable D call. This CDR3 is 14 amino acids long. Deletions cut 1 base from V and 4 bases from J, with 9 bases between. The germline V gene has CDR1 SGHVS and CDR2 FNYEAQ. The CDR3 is CASSLGGSPDTQYF. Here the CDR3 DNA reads TGTGCCAGCAGCTTAGGAGGTAGCCCAGATACGCAGTATTTT.

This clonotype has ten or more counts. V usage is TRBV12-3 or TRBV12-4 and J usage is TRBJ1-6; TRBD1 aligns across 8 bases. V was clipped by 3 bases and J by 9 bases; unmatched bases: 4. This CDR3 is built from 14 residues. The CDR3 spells CASSLDREASPLHF. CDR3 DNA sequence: TGTGCCAGCAGTTTGGACAGGGAGGCTTCACCCCTCCACTTT.

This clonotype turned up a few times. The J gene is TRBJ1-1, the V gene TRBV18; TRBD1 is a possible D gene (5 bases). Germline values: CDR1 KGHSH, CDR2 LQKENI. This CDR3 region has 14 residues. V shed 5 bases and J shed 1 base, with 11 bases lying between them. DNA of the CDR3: TGTGCCAGCTCATTGGGGCAAAAGAACACTGAAGCTTTCTTT. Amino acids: CASSLGQKNTEAFF.

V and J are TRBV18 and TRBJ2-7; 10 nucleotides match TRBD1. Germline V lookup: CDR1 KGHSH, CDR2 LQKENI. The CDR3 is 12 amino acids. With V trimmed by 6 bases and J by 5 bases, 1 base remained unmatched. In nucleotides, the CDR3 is TGTGCCAGCTCCGGGACAGGGGACGAGCAGTACGTC. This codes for CASSGTGDEQYV.

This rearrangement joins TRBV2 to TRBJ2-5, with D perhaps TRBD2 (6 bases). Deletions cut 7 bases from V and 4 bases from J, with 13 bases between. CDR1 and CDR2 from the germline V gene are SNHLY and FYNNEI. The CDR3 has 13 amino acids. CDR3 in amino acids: CASTGDVGETQYF. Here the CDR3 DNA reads TGTGCCAGCACGGGGGATGTAGGAGAGACCCAGTACTTC.

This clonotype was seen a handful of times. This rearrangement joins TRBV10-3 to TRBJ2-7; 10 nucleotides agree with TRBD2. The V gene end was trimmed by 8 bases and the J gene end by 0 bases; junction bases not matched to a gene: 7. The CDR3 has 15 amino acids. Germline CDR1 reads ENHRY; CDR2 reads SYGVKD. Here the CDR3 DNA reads TGTGCCATCCGTCCTAGCGGGGGTCCCTCCTACGAGCAGTACTTC. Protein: CAIRPSGGPSYEQYF.

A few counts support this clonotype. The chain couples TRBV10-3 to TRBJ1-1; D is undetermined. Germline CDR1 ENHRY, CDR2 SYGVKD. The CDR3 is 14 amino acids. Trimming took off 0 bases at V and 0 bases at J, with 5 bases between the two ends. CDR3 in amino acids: CAISESTVNTEAFF. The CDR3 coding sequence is TGTGCCATCAGTGAGTCGACGGTGAACACTGAAGCTTTCTTT.

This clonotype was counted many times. Here the CDR3 DNA reads TGCAGTGCTCCCGAACCCAGACTAGCGGGGTCCGGGGAGCTGTTTTTT. Translating gives CSAPEPRLAGSGELFF. The chain has TRBV20-1 and TRBJ2-2; 11 bases map to TRBD2. The germline V gene encodes CDR1 DFQATT and CDR2 SNEGSKA (reference sequence). Trimming at V came to 5 bases and at J to 6 bases, leaving 11 bases not matched to a gene. This CDR3 contains 16 residues.

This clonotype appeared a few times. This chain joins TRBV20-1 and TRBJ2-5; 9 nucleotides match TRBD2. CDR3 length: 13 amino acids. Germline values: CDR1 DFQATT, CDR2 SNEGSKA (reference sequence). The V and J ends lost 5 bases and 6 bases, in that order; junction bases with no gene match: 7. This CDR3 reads CSARGTSSQTQYF. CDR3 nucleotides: TGCAGTGCTCGCGGGACTAGCTCCCAGACCCAGTACTTC.

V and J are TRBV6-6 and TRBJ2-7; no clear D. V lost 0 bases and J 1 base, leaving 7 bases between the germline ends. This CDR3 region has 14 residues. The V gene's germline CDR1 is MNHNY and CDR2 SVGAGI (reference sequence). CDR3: CASSYSGGSYEQYF. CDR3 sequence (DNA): TGTGCCAGCAGTTACTCGGGCGGATCCTACGAGCAGTACTTC.